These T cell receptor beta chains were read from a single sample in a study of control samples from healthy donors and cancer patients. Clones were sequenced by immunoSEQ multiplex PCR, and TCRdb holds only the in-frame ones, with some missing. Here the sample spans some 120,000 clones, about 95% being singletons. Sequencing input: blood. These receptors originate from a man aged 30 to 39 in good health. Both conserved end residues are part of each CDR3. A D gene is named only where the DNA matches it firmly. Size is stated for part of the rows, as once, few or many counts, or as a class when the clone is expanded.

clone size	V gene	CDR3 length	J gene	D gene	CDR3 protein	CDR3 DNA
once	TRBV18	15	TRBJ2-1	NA	CASSSTRGEVGEQFF	TGTGCCAGCTCGTCAACGAGGGGGGAAGTGGGTGAGCAGTTCTTC
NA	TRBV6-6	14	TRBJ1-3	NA	CASKDWGSGNTIYF	TGTGCCAGCAAAGACTGGGGGTCAGGAAACACCATATATTTT
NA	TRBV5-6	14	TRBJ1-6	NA	CASSHVGRNSPLHF	TGTGCCAGCAGCCACGTAGGTCGGAATTCACCCCTCCACTTT
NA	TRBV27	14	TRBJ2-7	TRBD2	CASSSGTSSGEQYF	TGTGCCAGCAGTTCCGGGACTAGTTCCGGCGAGCAGTACTTC
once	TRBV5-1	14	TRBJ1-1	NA	CASSLTPGGTEAFF	TGCGCCAGCAGCTTGACCCCGGGTGGCACTGAAGCTTTCTTT
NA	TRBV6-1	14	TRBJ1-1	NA	CASSERYLSTEAFF	TGTGCCAGCAGTGAAAGATATTTGAGCACTGAAGCTTTCTTT
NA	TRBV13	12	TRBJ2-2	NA	CASSLNTGELFF	TGTGCCAGCAGCCTGAACACCGGGGAGCTGTTTTTT
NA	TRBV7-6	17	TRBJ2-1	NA	CASSLGGAGGTYNEQFF	TGTGCCAGCAGTTTGGGGGGCGCGGGTGGGACCTACAATGAGCAGTTCTTC
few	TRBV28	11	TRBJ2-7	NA	CASSLRYEQYF	TGTGCCAGCAGTTTGAGATACGAGCAGTACTTC
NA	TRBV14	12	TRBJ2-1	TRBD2	CASSQWRGGRFF	TGTGCCAGCAGCCAGTGGCGGGGGGGCCGGTTCTTC
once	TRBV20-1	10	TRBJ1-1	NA	CSASGGAAFF	TGCAGTGCTAGCGGAGGGGCAGCTTTCTTT
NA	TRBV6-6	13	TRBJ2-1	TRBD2	CASSVGLVGEQFF	TGTGCCAGCAGTGTTGGACTAGTCGGTGAGCAGTTCTTC
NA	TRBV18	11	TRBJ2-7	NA	CASSPGYEQYF	TGTGCCAGCTCACCAGGCTACGAGCAGTACTTC
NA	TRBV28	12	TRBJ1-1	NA	CASNFPNTEAFF	TGTGCCAGCAACTTCCCGAACACTGAAGCTTTCTTT
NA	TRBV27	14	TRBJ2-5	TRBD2	CASSLAGGRGTQYF	TGTGCCAGCAGCTTAGCGGGGGGGCGGGGGACCCAGTACTTC
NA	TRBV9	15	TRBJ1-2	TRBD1	CASSVVSDRGYGYTF	TGTGCCAGCAGCGTAGTATCCGACAGGGGCTATGGCTACACCTTC
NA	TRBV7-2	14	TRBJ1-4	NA	CASSLSGGHEKLFF	TGTGCCAGCAGCTTAAGCGGGGGCCATGAAAAACTGTTTTTT
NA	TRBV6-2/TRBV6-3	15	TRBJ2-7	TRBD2	CASSYPAGGLDEQYF	TGTGCCAGCAGTTACCCCGCGGGGGGACTGGACGAGCAGTACTTC
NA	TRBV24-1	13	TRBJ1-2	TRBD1	CATSAGQGGGYTF	TGTGCCACCAGCGCAGGACAGGGGGGCGGCTACACCTTC
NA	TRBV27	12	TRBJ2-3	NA	CASSLGTYTQYF	TGTGCCAGCAGTTTAGGCACATATACGCAGTATTTT
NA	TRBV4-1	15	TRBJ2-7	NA	CASSPLPGTYYEQYF	TGCGCCAGCAGCCCCCTCCCCGGGACTTACTACGAGCAGTACTTC
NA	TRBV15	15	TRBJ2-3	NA	CATGGGRLVTDTQYF	TGTGCCACCGGGGGGGGCCGATTGGTGACAGATACGCAGTATTTT
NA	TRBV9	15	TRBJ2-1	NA	CASSVVGKPYNEQFF	TGTGCCAGCAGCGTAGTCGGGAAACCCTACAATGAGCAGTTCTTC
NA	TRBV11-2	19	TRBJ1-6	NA	CASSPAAGPHPGNNSPLHF	TGTGCCAGCAGCCCTGCGGCGGGGCCGCACCCCGGAAATAATTCACCCCTCCACTTT
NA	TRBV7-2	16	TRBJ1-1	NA	CASRMGLPRENTEAFF	TGTGCCAGCAGGATGGGCCTCCCTCGAGAAAACACTGAAGCTTTCTTT
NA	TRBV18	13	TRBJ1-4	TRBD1	CASSPARGETLFF	TGTGCCAGCTCACCGGCCAGGGGGGAAACACTGTTTTTT
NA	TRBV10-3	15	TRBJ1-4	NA	CAIRAGITSNEKLFF	TGTGCCATCAGAGCAGGGATTACTTCTAATGAAAAACTGTTTTTT
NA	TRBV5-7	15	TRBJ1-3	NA	CASSSHIFPGNTIYF	TGTGCCAGCAGCTCCCACATCTTCCCTGGAAACACCATATATTTT
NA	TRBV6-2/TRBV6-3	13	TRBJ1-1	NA	CASSLTENTEAFF	TGTGCCAGCAGTCTAACAGAGAACACTGAAGCTTTCTTT
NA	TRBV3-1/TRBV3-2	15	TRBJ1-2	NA	CASSPRTGRGGGYTF	TGTGCCAGCAGCCCCCGGACGGGCCGGGGAGGAGGCTACACCTTC
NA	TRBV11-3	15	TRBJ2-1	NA	CASSHSVGANNEQFF	TGTGCCAGCAGCCACTCCGTAGGGGCCAACAATGAGCAGTTCTTC
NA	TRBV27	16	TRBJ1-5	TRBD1	CASSDGTGGGNQPQHF	TGTGCCAGCAGTGATGGGACAGGGGGAGGTAATCAGCCCCAGCATTTT
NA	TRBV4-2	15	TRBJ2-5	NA	CASSQEGLNQETQYF	TGTGCCAGCAGCCAAGAGGGCCTAAATCAAGAGACCCAGTACTTC
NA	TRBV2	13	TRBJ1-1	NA	CASSAGRNTEAFF	TGTGCCAGCAGTGCCGGGAGGAACACTGAAGCTTTCTTT
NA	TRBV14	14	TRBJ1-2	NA	CASSPMALGYGYTF	TGTGCCAGCAGCCCGATGGCGTTGGGCTATGGCTACACCTTC
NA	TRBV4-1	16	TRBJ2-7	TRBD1	CASSQSPGQGAYEQYF	TGCGCCAGCAGCCAAAGTCCGGGACAGGGGGCATACGAGCAGTACTTC
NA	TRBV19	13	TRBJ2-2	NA	CASKHRATGELFF	TGTGCCAGTAAACACAGGGCGACCGGGGAGCTGTTTTTT
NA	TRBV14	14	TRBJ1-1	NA	CASSQVLWNTEAFF	TGTGCCAGCAGCCAAGTCCTGTGGAACACTGAAGCTTTCTTT
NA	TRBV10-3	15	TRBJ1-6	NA	CAISESSPPNSPLHF	TGTGCCATCAGTGAGTCCTCCCCACCTAATTCACCCCTCCACTTT
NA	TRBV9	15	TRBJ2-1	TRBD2	CASSAGLAGYNEQFF	TGTGCCAGCAGCGCCGGACTAGCTGGCTACAATGAGCAGTTCTTC
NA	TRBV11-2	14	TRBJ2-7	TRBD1	CASSLGQGAYEQYF	TGTGCCAGCAGCCTGGGACAGGGGGCCTACGAGCAGTACTTC
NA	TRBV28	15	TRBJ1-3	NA	CASGETGISGNTIYF	TGTGCCAGCGGCGAAACGGGGATCTCTGGAAACACCATATATTTT
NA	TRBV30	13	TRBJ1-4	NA	CACSDRFNEKLFF	TGTGCCTGTTCCGACAGGTTTAATGAAAAACTGTTTTTT
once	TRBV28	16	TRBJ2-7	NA	CASSQNLIRGTYEQYF	TGTGCCAGCAGCCAAAACCTCATCAGGGGTACCTACGAGCAGTACTTC
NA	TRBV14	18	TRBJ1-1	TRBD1	CASSQDSRDRGTITEAFF	TGTGCCAGCAGCCAAGACTCCCGGGACAGGGGAACCATCACTGAAGCTTTCTTT
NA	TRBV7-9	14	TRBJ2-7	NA	CASSPPAGSGEQYF	TGTGCCAGCAGCCCTCCGGCGGGGTCGGGCGAGCAGTACTTC
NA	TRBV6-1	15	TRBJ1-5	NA	CASSESEGSYQPQHF	TGTGCCAGCAGTGAATCGGAGGGCAGTTATCAGCCCCAGCATTTT
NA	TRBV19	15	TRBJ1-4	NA	CASSGEGRINEKLFF	TGTGCCAGTAGTGGGGAAGGACGGATTAATGAAAAACTGTTTTTT